One sample yielded the 4 T cell receptor beta chains listed below, sequenced in a study of blood T cell repertoires in COVID-19. The method was immunoSEQ multiplex PCR; TCRdb's version includes in-frame clones alone and lacks a portion of them. The sample has about 280,000 clones, roughly 89% seen once. The sample consisted of PBMCs or T cells enriched from blood (not recorded which). These receptor sequences come from a woman aged 18-35 years with acute COVID-19.

This rearrangement joins TRBV12-3 or TRBV12-4 to TRBJ1-2; TRBD1 agrees at 9 bases. J was trimmed by 6 bases and V by 1 base; bases with no gene match: 0. The CDR3 contains 13 residues. CDR3 residues: CASSLGQGDGYTF. The CDR3 DNA follows: TGTGCCAGCAGTTTAGGACAGGGGGATGGCTACACCTTC.

This chain connects TRBV6-5 to TRBJ2-5; D may be TRBD1 (10 bases). Trimming removed 2 bases from V and 5 bases from J, with 18 bases in between. Per germline, CDR1 MNHEY and CDR2 SVGAGI. CDR3 size: 16 residues. The CDR3 reads CASSYGLAGQGETQYF. CDR3 DNA sequence: TGTGCCAGCAGTTACGGTCTAGCGGGACAGGGGGAGACCCAGTACTTC.

The chain uses TRBV2 and TRBJ1-1, with D uncertain. This CDR3 has 11 amino acids. The V end lost 6 bases, the J end lost 7 bases, and 9 bases lay between the germline ends. CDR1 is SNHLY and CDR2 is FYNNEI in the germline V gene. The chain's CDR3 is CASREEFEAFF. The CDR3 nucleotides read TGTGCCAGCAGGGAGGAGTTTGAAGCTTTCTTT.

V usage is TRBV28 and J usage is TRBJ1-1, with D perhaps TRBD1 (5 bases). Deletions cut 5 bases from V and 12 bases from J, with 25 bases between. Germline-derived CDR1 and CDR2 are MDHEN and SYDVKM. The CDR3 spans 15 residues. The CDR3 DNA reads as TGTGCCAGCAGTGAAGCGACCGGGTCCACGGGGGGGTCTTTCTTT. Protein: CASSEATGSTGGSFF.